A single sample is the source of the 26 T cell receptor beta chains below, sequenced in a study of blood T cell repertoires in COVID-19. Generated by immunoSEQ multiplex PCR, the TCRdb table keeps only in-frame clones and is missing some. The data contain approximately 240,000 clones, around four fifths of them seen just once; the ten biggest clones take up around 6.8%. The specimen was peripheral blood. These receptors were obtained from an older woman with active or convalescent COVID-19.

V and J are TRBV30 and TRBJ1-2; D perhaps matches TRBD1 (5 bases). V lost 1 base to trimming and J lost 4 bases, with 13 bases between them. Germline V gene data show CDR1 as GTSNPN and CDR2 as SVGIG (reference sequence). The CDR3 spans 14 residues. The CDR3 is CAWSGGGTPYGYTF. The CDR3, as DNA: TGTGCCTGGAGTGGGGGCGGGACGCCCTATGGCTACACCTTC.

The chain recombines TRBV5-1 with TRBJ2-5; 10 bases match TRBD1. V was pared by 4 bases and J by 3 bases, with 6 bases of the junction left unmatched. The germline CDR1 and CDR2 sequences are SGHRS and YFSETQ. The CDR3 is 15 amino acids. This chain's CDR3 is CASSRDRGGEETQYF. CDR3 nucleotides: TGCGCCAGCAGCAGGGACAGGGGAGGCGAAGAGACCCAGTACTTC.

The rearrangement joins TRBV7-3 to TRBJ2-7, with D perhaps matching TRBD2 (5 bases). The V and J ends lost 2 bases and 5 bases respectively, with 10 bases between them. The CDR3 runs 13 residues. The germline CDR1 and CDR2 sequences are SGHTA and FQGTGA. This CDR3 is CASSLSEANEQYF. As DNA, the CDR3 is TGTGCCAGCAGCTTATCGGAGGCCAACGAGCAGTACTTC. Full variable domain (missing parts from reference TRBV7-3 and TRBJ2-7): GAGVSQTPSNKVTEKGKYVELRCDPISGHTALYWYRQSLGQGPEFLIYFQGTGAADDSGLPNDRFFAVRPEGSVSTLKIQRTERGDSAVYLCASSLSEANEQYFGPGTRLTVT.

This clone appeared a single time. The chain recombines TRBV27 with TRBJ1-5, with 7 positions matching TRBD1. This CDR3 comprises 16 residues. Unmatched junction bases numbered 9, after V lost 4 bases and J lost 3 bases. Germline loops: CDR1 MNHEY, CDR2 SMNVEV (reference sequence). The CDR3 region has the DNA TGTGCCAGCAGTTCCCTGGGGCAGGGGGACAATCAGCCCCAGCATTTT. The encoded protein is CASSSLGQGDNQPQHF.

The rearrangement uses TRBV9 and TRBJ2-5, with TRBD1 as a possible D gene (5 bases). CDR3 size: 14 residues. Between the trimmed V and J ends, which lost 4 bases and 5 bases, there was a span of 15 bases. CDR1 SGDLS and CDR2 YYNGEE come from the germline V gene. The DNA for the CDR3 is TGTGCCAGCAGCTCCAGAAGGGGTAGGGAGACCCAGTACTTC. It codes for CASSSRRGRETQYF.

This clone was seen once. For the CDR3, the DNA is TGTGCCAGCAGCCAGGACAGGGGCGGGACTGAAGCTTTCTTT. Translated, it gives CASSQDRGGTEAFF. This chain joins TRBV2 and TRBJ1-1; the match to TRBD1 covers 9 bases. The CDR3 runs 14 residues. Trimming removed 6 bases from V and 5 bases from J; junction bases left unmatched: 7. Germline V gives CDR1 SNHLY, CDR2 FYNNEI.

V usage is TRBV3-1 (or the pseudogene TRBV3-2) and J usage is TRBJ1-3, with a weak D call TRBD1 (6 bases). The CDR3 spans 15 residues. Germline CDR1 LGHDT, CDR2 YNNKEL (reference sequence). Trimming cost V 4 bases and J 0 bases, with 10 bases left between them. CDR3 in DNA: TGTGCCAGCAGCCGGGACACCATCTCTGGAAACACCATATATTTT. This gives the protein CASSRDTISGNTIYF.

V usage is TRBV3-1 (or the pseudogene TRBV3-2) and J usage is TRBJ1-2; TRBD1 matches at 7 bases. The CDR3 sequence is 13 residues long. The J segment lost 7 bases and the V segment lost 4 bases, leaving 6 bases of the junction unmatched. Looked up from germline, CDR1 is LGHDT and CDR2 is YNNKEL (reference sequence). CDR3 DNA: TGTGCCAGCAGCCTTGGACAGGAGGTTGGCTACACCTTC. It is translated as CASSLGQEVGYTF.

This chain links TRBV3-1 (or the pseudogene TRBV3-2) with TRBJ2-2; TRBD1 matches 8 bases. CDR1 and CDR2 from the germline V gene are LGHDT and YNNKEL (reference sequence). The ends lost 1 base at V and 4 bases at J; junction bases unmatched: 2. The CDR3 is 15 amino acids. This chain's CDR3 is CASSQGGQATGELFF. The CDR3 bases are TGTGCCAGCAGCCAAGGGGGACAGGCCACCGGGGAGCTGTTTTTT.

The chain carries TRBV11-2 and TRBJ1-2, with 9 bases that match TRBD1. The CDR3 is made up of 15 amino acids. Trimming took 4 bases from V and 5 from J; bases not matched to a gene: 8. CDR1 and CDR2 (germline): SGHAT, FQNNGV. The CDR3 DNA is TGTGCCAGCAGCTATCCGGGACAGGGATTTTATGGCTACACCTTC. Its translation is CASSYPGQGFYGYTF. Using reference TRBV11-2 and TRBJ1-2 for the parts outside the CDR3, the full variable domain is EAGVAQSPRYKIIEKRQSVAFWCNPISGHATLYWYQQILGQGPKLLIQFQNNGVVDDSQLPKDRFSAERLKGVDSTLKIQPAKLEDSAVYLCASSYPGQGFYGYTFGSGTRLTVV.

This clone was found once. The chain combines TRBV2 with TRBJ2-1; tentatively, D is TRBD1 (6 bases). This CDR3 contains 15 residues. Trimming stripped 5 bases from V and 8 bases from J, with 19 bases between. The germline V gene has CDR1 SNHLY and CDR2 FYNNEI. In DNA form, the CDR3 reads TGTGCCAGCAGTCCTGACAGGTTTTTAGACTATGAGCAGTTCTTC. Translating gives CASSPDRFLDYEQFF.

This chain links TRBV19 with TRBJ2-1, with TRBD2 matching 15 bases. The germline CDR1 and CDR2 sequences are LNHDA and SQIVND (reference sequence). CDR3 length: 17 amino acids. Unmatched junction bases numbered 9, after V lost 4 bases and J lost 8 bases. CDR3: CASSKHPGTSGGYEQFF. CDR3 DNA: TGTGCCAGTAGTAAACACCCCGGGACTAGCGGGGGGTATGAGCAGTTCTTC.

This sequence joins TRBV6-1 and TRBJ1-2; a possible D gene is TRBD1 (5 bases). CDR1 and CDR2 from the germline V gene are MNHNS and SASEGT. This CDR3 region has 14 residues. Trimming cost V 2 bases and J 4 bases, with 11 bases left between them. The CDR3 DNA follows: TGTGCCAGCAGTGAACAGGGCCCAACCTATGGCTACACCTTC. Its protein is CASSEQGPTYGYTF.

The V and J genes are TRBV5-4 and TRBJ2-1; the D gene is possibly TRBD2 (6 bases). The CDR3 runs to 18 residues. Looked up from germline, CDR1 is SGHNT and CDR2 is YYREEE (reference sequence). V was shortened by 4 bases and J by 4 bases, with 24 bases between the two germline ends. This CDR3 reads CASSAWPLIGGIYNEQFF. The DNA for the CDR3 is TGTGCCAGCAGCGCGTGGCCCTTGATAGGCGGGATATACAATGAGCAGTTCTTC. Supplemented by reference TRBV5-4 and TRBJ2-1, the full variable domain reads ETGVTQSPTHLIKTRGQQVTLRCSSQSGHNTVSWYQQALGQGPQFIFQYYREEENGRGNFPPRFSGLQFPNYSSELNVNALELDDSALYLCASSAWPLIGGIYNEQFFGPGTRLTVL.

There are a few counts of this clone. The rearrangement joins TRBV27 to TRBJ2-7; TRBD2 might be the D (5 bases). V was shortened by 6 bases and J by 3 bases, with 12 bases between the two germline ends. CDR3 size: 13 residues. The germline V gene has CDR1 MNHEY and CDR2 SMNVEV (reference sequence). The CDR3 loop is CASSYGINYEQYF. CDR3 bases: TGTGCCAGCAGCTACGGGATAAACTACGAGCAGTACTTC.

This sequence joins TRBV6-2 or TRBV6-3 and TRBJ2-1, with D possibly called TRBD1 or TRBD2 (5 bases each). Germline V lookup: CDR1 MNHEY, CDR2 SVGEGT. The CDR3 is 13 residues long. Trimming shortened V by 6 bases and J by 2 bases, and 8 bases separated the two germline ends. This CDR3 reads CASSPGPYNEQFF. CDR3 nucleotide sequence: TGTGCCAGCAGCCCGGGGCCCTACAATGAGCAGTTCTTC.

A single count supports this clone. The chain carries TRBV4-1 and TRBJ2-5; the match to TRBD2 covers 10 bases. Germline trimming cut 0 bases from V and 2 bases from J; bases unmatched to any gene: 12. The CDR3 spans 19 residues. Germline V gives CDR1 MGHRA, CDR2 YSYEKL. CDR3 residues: CASSQEWTSGLPVQETQYF. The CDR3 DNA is TGCGCCAGCAGCCAAGAATGGACTAGCGGCCTCCCCGTTCAAGAGACCCAGTACTTC.

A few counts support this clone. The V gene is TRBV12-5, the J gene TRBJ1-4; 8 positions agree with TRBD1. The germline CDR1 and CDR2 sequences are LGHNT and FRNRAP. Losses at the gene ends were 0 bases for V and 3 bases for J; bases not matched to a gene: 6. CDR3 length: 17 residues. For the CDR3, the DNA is TGTGCTAGTGGTTTGGTGTTGGGGGACAGGTCTAATGAAAAACTGTTTTTT. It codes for CASGLVLGDRSNEKLFF.

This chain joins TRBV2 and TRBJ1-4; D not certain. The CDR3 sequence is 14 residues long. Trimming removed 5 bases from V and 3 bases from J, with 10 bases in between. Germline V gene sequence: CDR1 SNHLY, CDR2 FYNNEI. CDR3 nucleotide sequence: TGTGCCAGCAGTTACCGGGTGGCTAATGAAAAACTGTTTTTT. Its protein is CASSYRVANEKLFF.

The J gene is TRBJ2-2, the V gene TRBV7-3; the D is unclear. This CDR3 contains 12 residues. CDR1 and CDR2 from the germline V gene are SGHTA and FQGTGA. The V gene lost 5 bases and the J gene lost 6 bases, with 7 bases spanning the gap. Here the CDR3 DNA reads TGTGCCAGCAGCACACCCCCCGGGGAGCTGTTTTTT. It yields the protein CASSTPPGELFF.

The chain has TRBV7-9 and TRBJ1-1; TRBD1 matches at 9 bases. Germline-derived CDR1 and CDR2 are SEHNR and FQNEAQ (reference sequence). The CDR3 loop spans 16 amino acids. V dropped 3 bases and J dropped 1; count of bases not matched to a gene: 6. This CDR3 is CASSFTGTGKNTEAFF. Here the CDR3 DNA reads TGTGCCAGCAGCTTTACCGGGACAGGGAAGAACACTGAAGCTTTCTTT.

The CDR3 reads CASTIGNTGELFF. CDR3 DNA: TGTGCCAGTACGATCGGTAACACCGGGGAGCTGTTTTTT. This chain joins TRBV12-3 or TRBV12-4 and TRBJ2-2; D gene uncertain. The V and J ends lost 9 bases and 2 bases respectively, with 10 bases between them. The CDR3 runs 13 residues.

CDR3 coding DNA: TGTGCCAGCAATCGGGACAGGGATCAGCCCCAGCATTTT. This gives the protein CASNRDRDQPQHF. The J gene is TRBJ1-5, the V gene TRBV6-5; 9 nucleotides align to TRBD1. This CDR3 region has 13 residues. Unmatched junction bases numbered 3, after V lost 7 bases and J lost 5 bases. Per germline, CDR1 MNHEY and CDR2 SVGAGI.

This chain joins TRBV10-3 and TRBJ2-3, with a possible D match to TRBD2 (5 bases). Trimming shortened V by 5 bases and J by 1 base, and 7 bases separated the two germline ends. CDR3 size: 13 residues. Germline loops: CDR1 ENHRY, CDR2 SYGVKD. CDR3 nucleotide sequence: TGTGCCATCAGTCTACTAGGCACAGATACGCAGTATTTT. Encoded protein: CAISLLGTDTQYF.

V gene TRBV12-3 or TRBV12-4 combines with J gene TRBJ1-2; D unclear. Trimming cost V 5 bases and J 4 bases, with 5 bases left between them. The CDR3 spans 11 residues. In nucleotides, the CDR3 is TGTGCCAGCAGTGTGGCCTATGGCTACACCTTC. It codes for CASSVAYGYTF.

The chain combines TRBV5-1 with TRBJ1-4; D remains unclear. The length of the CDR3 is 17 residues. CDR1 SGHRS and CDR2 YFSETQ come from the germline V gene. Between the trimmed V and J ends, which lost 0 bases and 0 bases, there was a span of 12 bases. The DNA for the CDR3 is TGCGCCAGCAGCTTGGAAAGAGGGTTGGCAACTAATGAAAAACTGTTTTTT. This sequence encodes CASSLERGLATNEKLFF.